Each of the 20 T cell receptor beta chains below was sequenced from the same sample in a study of cytomegalovirus exposure and HLA in healthy donors (TCRdb year 2017). Library method: the immunoSEQ multiplex PCR assay. A mixture of 60 forward primers for TCR Vbeta segments and 13 reverse primers for TCR Jbeta segments was used in the multiplex PCR. TCRdb took over this immuneACCESS table, retaining in-frame rearrangements with V and J assigned. Such tables are incomplete; in checked studies, under half of the missing clones stem from an unresolved V gene, and the remainder is unexplained. The sample data list roughly 89,000 clones, and about 80% of these were observed just once. The ten top clones hold over 9% of the sample. Sequencing was performed on PBMCs. The receptors were sampled from a man between 25 and 39 years old in good health and CMV-seropositive.

This clone was observed a handful of times. This chain connects TRBV6-1 to TRBJ2-7; perhaps TRBD1 as D (5 bases). V lost 8 bases, J lost 1 base, and 9 bases lay in between. The CDR3 contains 12 residues. The germline V gene has CDR1 MNHNS and CDR2 SASEGT. The CDR3 DNA reads TGTGCCAGCCAGGGAAATTCCTACGAGCAGTACTTC. It codes for CASQGNSYEQYF.

This sequence joins TRBV6-4 and TRBJ2-1; TRBD2 aligns across 13 bases. The germline V gene has CDR1 MRHNA and CDR2 SNTAGT. There are 17 residues in the CDR3. V lost 0 bases and J lost 7; bases outside the gene matches: 6. The CDR3 region is CASSDSTSGGAGNEQFF. The CDR3, as DNA: TGTGCCAGCAGTGACTCTACTAGCGGGGGGGCCGGGAATGAGCAGTTCTTC.

The count of this clone is one. The chain links TRBV5-1 to TRBJ1-4, with no clear D. The CDR3 consists of 15 residues. In germline, CDR1 is SGHRS, CDR2 YFSETQ. Trimming removed 4 bases from V and 0 bases from J, with 10 bases in between. The CDR3 region has the DNA TGCGCCAGCAGCGAAGGACTCGCAACTAATGAAAAACTGTTTTTT. Its protein is CASSEGLATNEKLFF. Complete variable domain (other parts from reference TRBV5-1 and TRBJ1-4): KAGVTQTPRYLIKTRGQQVTLSCSPISGHRSVSWYQQTPGQGLQFLFEYFSETQRNKGNFPGRFSGRQFSNSRSEMNVSTLELGDSALYLCASSEGLATNEKLFFGSGTQLSVL.

The chain links TRBV5-4 to TRBJ1-3, with a possible D match to TRBD1 (6 bases). The CDR3 length is 14 residues. Germline V gives CDR1 SGHNT, CDR2 YYREEE (reference sequence). V lost 2 bases and J lost 4, with 10 bases in between. CDR3 bases: TGTGCCAGCAGCTTTGGGGGCTCCGGAAACACCATATATTTT. Its translation is CASSFGGSGNTIYF.

This clone showed up just once. V and J are TRBV27 and TRBJ2-1, with D tentatively TRBD2 (6 bases). The germline V gene has CDR1 MNHEY and CDR2 SMNVEV (reference sequence). This CDR3 has 15 residues. V gave up 8 bases and J gave up 1 base, with 15 bases separating them. In DNA, the CDR3 is TGTGCCAGCTCTTTAGCGGACCCTTCCTACAATGAGCAGTTCTTC. It codes for CASSLADPSYNEQFF.

The J gene is TRBJ1-1, the V gene TRBV2; 8 bases align to TRBD1. This CDR3 contains 13 residues. Looked up from germline, CDR1 is SNHLY and CDR2 is FYNNEI. The V segment lost 7 bases and the J segment 6 bases; nucleotides outside the gene matches: 7. CDR3 amino acids: CASTGQGGAEAFF. In DNA form, the CDR3 reads TGTGCCAGCACAGGACAGGGAGGGGCTGAAGCTTTCTTT.

The gene calls are TRBV7-9 and TRBJ2-2; no clear D. Germline loops: CDR1 SEHNR, CDR2 FQNEAQ (reference sequence). The CDR3 has 17 residues. Trimming cost V 3 bases and J 0 bases, with 14 bases left between them. CDR3 residues: CASSFSADTANTGELFF. DNA for the CDR3: TGTGCCAGCAGCTTCTCCGCCGACACCGCGAACACCGGGGAGCTGTTTTTT.

This sequence joins TRBV5-4 and TRBJ2-1; 12 positions agree with TRBD2. V dropped 6 bases and J dropped 6; count of bases not matched to a gene: 4. Germline V gene data show CDR1 as SGHNT and CDR2 as YYREEE (reference sequence). CDR3 size: 14 residues. The DNA for the CDR3 is TGTGCCAGCAACCCGGGACTAGCGGGCAATGAGCAGTTCTTC. Translating gives CASNPGLAGNEQFF.

The V and J genes are TRBV27 and TRBJ2-7; possibly TRBD1 for D (5 bases). This CDR3 contains 15 residues. The V end lost 0 bases, the J end lost 2 bases, and 11 bases lay between the germline ends. Germline-derived CDR1 and CDR2 are MNHEY and SMNVEV (reference sequence). Written as DNA, the CDR3 is TGTGCCAGCAGTTTATCCGTATTGACAGCCTACGAGCAGTACTTC. Its translation: CASSLSVLTAYEQYF.

The chain has TRBV5-4 and TRBJ2-2, with D unresolved. The germline V gene has CDR1 SGHNT and CDR2 YYREEE (reference sequence). The CDR3 is 16 residues long. Trimming shortened V by 4 bases and J by 6 bases, and 19 bases separated the two germline ends. CDR3 region: CASSKTSSPIAGELFF. DNA for the CDR3: TGTGCCAGCAGCAAAACCTCAAGCCCCATCGCCGGGGAGCTGTTTTTT. The complete variable domain, with remaining parts taken from reference TRBV5-4 and TRBJ2-2, reads ETGVTQSPTHLIKTRGQQVTLRCSSQSGHNTVSWYQQALGQGPQFIFQYYREEENGRGNFPPRFSGLQFPNYSSELNVNALELDDSALYLCASSKTSSPIAGELFFGEGSRLTVL.

The chain has TRBV28 and TRBJ2-7; no clear D gene. The CDR3 totals 13 residues. V was cut by 1 base and J by 2 bases, with 6 bases left in between. Germline assignment: CDR1 MDHEN and CDR2 SYDVKM. The CDR3 loop reads CASSLSETYEQYF. Here the CDR3 DNA reads TGTGCCAGCAGTTTATCAGAAACCTACGAGCAGTACTTC.

The V call is TRBV18, the J call TRBJ2-7, with 7 bases identical to TRBD1. CDR3 length equals 14 residues. V trimming: 3 bases; J trimming: 2 bases; junction bases outside the gene matches: 4. Germline V gene data show CDR1 as KGHSH and CDR2 as LQKENI. CDR3 coding DNA: TGTGCCAGCTCACCGGGACAGACTGCCTACGAGCAGTACTTC. Translating it yields CASSPGQTAYEQYF.

This rearrangement joins TRBV7-8 to TRBJ1-1; TRBD1 might be the D (6 bases). The germline V and J ends were trimmed by 4 bases and 6 bases, with 15 bases remaining between them. Germline V CDR1 and CDR2: SGHVS, FQNEAQ. The CDR3 spans 14 residues. DNA for the CDR3: TGTGCCAGCAGCTGGGAGGGGGTAGTCGCTGAAGCTTTCTTT. Amino acid sequence: CASSWEGVVAEAFF.

The chain uses TRBV7-9 and TRBJ1-4, with TRBD1 identical over 9 bases. Germline loops: CDR1 SEHNR, CDR2 FQNEAQ (reference sequence). V gave up 7 bases and J gave up 8 bases; unmatched junction bases: 8. The CDR3 consists of 14 residues. The CDR3 reads CASTEDRGREKLFF. In DNA, the CDR3 is TGTGCCAGCACCGAGGACAGGGGACGGGAAAAACTGTTTTTT.

The chain uses TRBV6-5 and TRBJ1-3, with 8 bases that match TRBD1. Germline CDR1 is MNHEY and CDR2 is SVGAGI. The CDR3 totals 16 residues. After removal of 0 bases from V and 2 bases from J, the junction contained 3 bases not matched to a gene. CDR3 loop: CASSYSLQGAGNTIYF. The CDR3 bases are TGTGCCAGCAGTTACTCGTTACAGGGGGCTGGAAACACCATATATTTT.

This clone was counted only a few times. The chain employs TRBV7-7 and TRBJ2-5; 11 nucleotides match TRBD2. Trimming removed 5 bases from V and 1 base from J; junction bases left unmatched: 3. The CDR3 sequence is 15 residues long. CDR1 is SSHAT, CDR2 FNYEAQ, per germline (reference sequence). CDR3 residues: CASSAGTSGQETQYF. The CDR3 nucleotides are TGTGCCAGCAGCGCCGGGACTAGCGGCCAAGAGACCCAGTACTTC.

The gene calls are TRBV12-5 and TRBJ2-3; 10 bases are a match to TRBD2. Germline CDR1 reads LGHNT; CDR2 reads FRNRAP. The J segment lost 8 bases and the V segment lost 1 base, leaving 9 bases of the junction unmatched. This CDR3 has 16 amino acids. The CDR3 DNA reads TGTGCTAGTGGTTTGGACGCGGCTAGCGGGGGTGGTACGCAGTATTTT. Translating it yields CASGLDAASGGGTQYF. Looking up the rest from reference TRBV12-5 and TRBJ2-3 gives the full variable domain: DARVTQTPRHKVTEMGQEVTMRCQPILGHNTVFWYRQTMMQGLELLAYFRNRAPLDDSGMPKDRFSAEMPDATLATLKIQPSEPRDSAVYFCASGLDAASGGGTQYFGPGTRLTVL.

The chain recombines TRBV7-6 with TRBJ1-2; D gene ambiguous. V gave up 4 bases and J gave up 0 bases, with 18 bases separating them. Germline values: CDR1 SGHVS, CDR2 FNYEAQ. The CDR3 has 17 amino acids. The DNA of the CDR3 is TGTGCCAGCAGCTCAGTAGCGCGGGTGGCCACTAACTATGGCTACACCTTC. It encodes CASSSVARVATNYGYTF. Drawing the rest from reference TRBV7-6 and TRBJ1-2, the complete variable domain is GAGVSQSPRYKVTKRGQDVALRCDPISGHVSLYWYRQALGQGPEFLTYFNYEAQQDKSGLPNDRFSAERPEGSISTLTIQRTEQRDSAMYRCASSSVARVATNYGYTFGSGTRLTVV.

The rearrangement uses TRBV4-2 and TRBJ1-2; D gene unclear. V was trimmed by 0 bases and J by 2 bases, leaving 10 bases between them. The CDR3 contains 15 residues. Per germline, CDR1 LGHNA and CDR2 YNFKEQ. CDR3 DNA sequence: TGTGCCAGCAGCCAAGAGAGGGTAGCAAACTATGGCTACACCTTC. As protein: CASSQERVANYGYTF.

The CDR3 loop is CASTPSRGRTDTQYF. The CDR3 DNA follows: TGTGCCAGTACCCCATCTCGAGGCCGCACAGATACGCAGTATTTT. The genes are TRBV19 and TRBJ2-3; D remains unclear. The ends were cut back, 7 bases at V and 1 base at J, with 15 bases in the middle. Germline lookup yields CDR1 LNHDA and CDR2 SQIVND (reference sequence). The CDR3 extends over 15 amino acids.